This T cell receptor beta chain was identified in a study of blood T cells in healthy people across ages. The CDR3 has 16 residues. The V and J ends lost 8 bases and 0 bases respectively, with 20 bases between them. Germline assignment: CDR1 SGHAT and CDR2 FQNNGV. Next came a second PCR, run for roughly 6 to 11 cycles, which used a sample-barcoded 5' primer along with a J-beta primer mix. TCRdb independently ran MiXCR on the 5' RACE reads; one entry per CDR3 protein. The sample contains 1.5 million to 2 million distinct CDR3 sequences, about 28% of which appear only once. This sequence was found in a woman younger than 45 in good health. Source material: blood. This rearrangement joins TRBV11-2 to TRBJ2-7; a possible D gene is TRBD1 (6 bases). This CDR3 reads CASRRPGHRSSYEQYF. The CDR3 nucleotides read TGTGCCAGCCGGAGACCGGGACACAGGAGCTCCTACGAGCAGTACTTC. The whole variable domain, remainder taken from reference TRBV11-2 and TRBJ2-7, is EAGVAQSPRYKIIEKRQSVAFWCNPISGHATLYWYQQILGQGPKLLIQFQNNGVVDDSQLPKDRFSAERLKGVDSTLKIQPAKLEDSAVYLCASRRPGHRSSYEQYFGPGTRLTVT.